This T cell receptor beta chain was found in a study of a mutant IDH1 vaccine in newly diagnosed glioma. Study overall: Vaccinations were initiated 4-6 weeks following radiotherapy alone, or were given together with temozolomide cycles. Pretreatment consisted of radiotherapy, temozolomide, or both, with most receiving both.

V dropped 5 bases and J dropped 3 bases, with 14 bases sitting between them. This CDR3 is built from 15 residues. Germline V CDR1 and CDR2: SGHTA, FQGNSA. The table came from immunoSEQ multiplex PCR; TCRdb's copy has only in-frame clones and leaves some out. The sample yields more than 35,000 clones, roughly 71% seen once. As to this clone: The antigen remains unidentified.

Specified time point: week 47, end of study. The vaccine gave 300 ug of a 20-mer mutant IDH1 peptide subcutaneously per dose. Astrocytomas that were new, WHO grade 3 or 4, IDH1-mutant and ATRX-lost were present in the donors. This TCR was sampled from a man aged 40-49 years with glioma. The chain combines TRBV7-2 with TRBJ2-4; weak D call: TRBD1 (8 bases). This sample comprised PBMCs, obtained from a glioma patient whose treatment included an IDH1 peptide vaccine. For the CDR3, the DNA is TGTGCCAGCAGCCCTACAGGGGGGGGCAAAAACATTCAGTACTTC. It codes for CASSPTGGGKNIQYF.